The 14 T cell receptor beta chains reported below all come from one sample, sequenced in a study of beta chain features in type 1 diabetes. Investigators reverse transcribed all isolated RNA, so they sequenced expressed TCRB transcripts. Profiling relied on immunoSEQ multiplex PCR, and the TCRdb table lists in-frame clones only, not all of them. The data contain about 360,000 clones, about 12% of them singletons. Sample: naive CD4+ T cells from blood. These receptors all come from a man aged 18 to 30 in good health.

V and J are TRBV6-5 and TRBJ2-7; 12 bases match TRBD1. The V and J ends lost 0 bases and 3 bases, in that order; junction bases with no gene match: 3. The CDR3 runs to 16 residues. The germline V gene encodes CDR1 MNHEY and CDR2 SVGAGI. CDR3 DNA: TGTGCCAGCAGTTACTCCGGGACAGGGGGCTTCTACGAGCAGTACTTC. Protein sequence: CASSYSGTGGFYEQYF.

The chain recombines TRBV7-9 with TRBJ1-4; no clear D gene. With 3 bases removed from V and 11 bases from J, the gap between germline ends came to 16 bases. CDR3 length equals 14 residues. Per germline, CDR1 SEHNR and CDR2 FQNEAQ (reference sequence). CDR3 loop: CASSFRRDTGKLFF. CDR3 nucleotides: TGTGCCAGCAGCTTTCGAAGGGATACGGGGAAACTGTTTTTT.

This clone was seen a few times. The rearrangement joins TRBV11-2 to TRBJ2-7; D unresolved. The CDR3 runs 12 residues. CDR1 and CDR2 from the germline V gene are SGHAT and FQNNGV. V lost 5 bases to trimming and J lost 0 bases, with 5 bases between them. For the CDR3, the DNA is TGTGCCAGCAGCCCCATCTCCTACGAGCAGTACTTC. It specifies CASSPISYEQYF.

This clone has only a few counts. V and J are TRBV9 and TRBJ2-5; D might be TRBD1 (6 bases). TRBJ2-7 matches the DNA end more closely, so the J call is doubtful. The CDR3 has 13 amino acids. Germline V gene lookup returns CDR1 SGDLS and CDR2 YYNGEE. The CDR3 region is CASSPVQGNEQYF. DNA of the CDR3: TGTGCCAGCAGCCCAGTACAGGGCAACGAGCAGTACTTC.

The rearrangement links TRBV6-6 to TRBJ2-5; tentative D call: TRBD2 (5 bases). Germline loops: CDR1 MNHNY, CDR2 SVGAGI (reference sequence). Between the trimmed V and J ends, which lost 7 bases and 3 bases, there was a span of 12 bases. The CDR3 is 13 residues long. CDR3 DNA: TGTGCCAGCACCCCGTGGCGGGAAGAGACCCAGTACTTC. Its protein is CASTPWREETQYF.

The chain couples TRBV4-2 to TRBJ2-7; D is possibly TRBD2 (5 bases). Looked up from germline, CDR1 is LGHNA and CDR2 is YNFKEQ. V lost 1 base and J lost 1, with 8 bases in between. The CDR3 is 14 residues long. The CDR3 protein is CASSQGTESYEQYF. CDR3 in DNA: TGTGCCAGCAGCCAAGGGACTGAATCCTACGAGCAGTACTTC.

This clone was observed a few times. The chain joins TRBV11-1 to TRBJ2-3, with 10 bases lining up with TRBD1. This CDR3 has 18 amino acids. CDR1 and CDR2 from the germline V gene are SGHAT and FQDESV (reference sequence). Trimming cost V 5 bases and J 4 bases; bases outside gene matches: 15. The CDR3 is CASSQLPGQGMMADTQYF. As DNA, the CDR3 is TGTGCCAGCAGCCAACTTCCGGGACAGGGGATGATGGCAGATACGCAGTATTTT.

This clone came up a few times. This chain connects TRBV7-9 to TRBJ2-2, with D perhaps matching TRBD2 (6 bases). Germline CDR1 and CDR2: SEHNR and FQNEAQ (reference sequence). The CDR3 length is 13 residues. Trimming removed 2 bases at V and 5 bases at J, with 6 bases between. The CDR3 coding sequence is TGTGCCAGCAGCTTACGGGAGACCGGGGAGCTGTTTTTT. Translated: CASSLRETGELFF.

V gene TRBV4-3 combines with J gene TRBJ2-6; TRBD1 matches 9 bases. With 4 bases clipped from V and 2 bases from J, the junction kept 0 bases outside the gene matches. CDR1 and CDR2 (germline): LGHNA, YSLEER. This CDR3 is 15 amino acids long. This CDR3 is CASSRQGAGANVLTF. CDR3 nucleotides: TGCGCCAGCAGCCGACAGGGGGCTGGGGCCAACGTCCTGACTTTC.

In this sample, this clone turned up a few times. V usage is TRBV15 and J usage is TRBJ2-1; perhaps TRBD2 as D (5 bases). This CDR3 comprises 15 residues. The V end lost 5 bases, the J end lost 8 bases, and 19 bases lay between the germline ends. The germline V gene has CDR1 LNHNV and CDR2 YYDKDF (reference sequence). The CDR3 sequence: CATSPRTYTPHEQFF. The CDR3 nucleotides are TGTGCCACCAGCCCCCGGACTTATACCCCCCATGAGCAGTTCTTC.

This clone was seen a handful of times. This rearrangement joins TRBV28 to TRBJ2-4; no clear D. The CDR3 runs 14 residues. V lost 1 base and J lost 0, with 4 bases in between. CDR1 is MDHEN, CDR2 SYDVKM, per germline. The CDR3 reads CASSLSQAKNIQYF. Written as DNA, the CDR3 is TGTGCCAGCAGTTTATCCCAAGCCAAAAACATTCAGTACTTC.

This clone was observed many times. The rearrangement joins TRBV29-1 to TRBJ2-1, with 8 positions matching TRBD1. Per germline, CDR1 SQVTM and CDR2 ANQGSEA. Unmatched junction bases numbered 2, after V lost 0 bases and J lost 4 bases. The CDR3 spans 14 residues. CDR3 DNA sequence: TGCAGCGTTGAAGATAGGGACAGGTACAATGAGCAGTTCTTC. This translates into CSVEDRDRYNEQFF.

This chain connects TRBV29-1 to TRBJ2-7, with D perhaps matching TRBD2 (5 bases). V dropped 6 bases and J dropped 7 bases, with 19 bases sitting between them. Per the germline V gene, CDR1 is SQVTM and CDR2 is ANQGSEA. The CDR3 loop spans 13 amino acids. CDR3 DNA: TGCAGCGTCCAACCCCCGGGGTTAGGGGAGCAGTACTTC. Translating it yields CSVQPPGLGEQYF.

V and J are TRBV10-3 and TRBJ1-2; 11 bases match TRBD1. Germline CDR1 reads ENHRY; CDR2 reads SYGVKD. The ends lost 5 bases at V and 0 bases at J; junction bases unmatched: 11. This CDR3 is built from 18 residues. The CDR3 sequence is CAISPRPGQGVANYGYTF. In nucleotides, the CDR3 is TGTGCCATCAGTCCCCGACCGGGACAGGGGGTTGCTAACTATGGCTACACCTTC.